The clone carrying this T cell receptor (beta chain) was recorded many times. Antigen specificity is unknown. These data are taken from a study of blood T cells in healthy people across ages. The study's findings and limits: Age advanced and TCR beta diversity per million T cells fell, roughly linearly. A greater number of naive CD4+ cells and higher diversity distinguished long-lived donors from aged donors.

For the second PCR, which ran for about 7 to 12 cycles, a sample-barcoded 5' primer and a J-beta primer mix were used. In TCRdb, the 5' RACE reads were re-called with MiXCR into one record per CDR3 protein. The data show around 580,000 distinct CDR3 sequences, 45% to 55% seen once. Caucasian, healthy and from Russia, the donors were aged between about 6 and 100. The extraction recovered at least 5.5 micrograms of total RNA per sample. V dropped 1 base and J dropped 1; count of bases not matched to a gene: 10. The V gene's germline CDR1 is SGHVS and CDR2 FNYEAQ. The CDR3 sequence is 17 residues long. This receptor was taken from a man of 80 years or more in good health. What was sequenced was blood. V usage is TRBV7-6 and J usage is TRBJ2-7, with TRBD1 matching over 7 bases. The CDR3 region is CASSLGEQGKWSYEQYF. The CDR3 region has the DNA TGTGCCAGCAGCTTAGGTGAACAGGGGAAGTGGTCCTACGAGCAGTACTTC.